Sequencing of this T cell receptor (beta chain) was carried out in a study of OX40 agonist ivuxolimab in advanced cancers. Across the study: Eligibility rules accepted prior anti-PD-1, anti-PD-L1 or anti-CTLA-4 therapy, and roughly 40% had some.

Sequencing used immunoSEQ multiplex PCR; TCRdb keeps in-frame clones, though not all of them. Of more than 45,000 clones in the sample, about 81% were seen once. Findings and caveats of the study: Researchers did not determine the expanded peripheral T cells' antigen specificity. The study observed clonal expansion of CD4+ and CD8+ blood T cells by week 6 at 0.1 to 3.0 mg/kg.

With respect to this clone: Its matching antigen is unknown.

This CDR3 has 17 amino acids. Germline CDR1 reads SGHNT; CDR2 reads YYREEE (reference sequence). Germline trimming cut 3 bases from V and 1 base from J; bases unmatched to any gene: 6. This chain links TRBV5-4 with TRBJ2-3; 12 bases line up with TRBD2. This receptor was identified in an adult with an advanced solid tumor such as melanoma, head and neck, liver or kidney cancer. This sample comprised CD4+ or CD8+ T cells sorted from blood, obtained in a trial of the OX40 agonist ivuxolimab. CDR3 bases: TGTGCCAGCAGCTCACCTAGCGGGGGGGTCCGCACAGATACGCAGTATTTT. Protein: CASSSPSGGVRTDTQYF.